These 5 T cell receptor beta chains share one sample of origin, sequenced in a study of shared clonotypes between healthy human individuals. Using immunoSEQ multiplex PCR, the repertoire was profiled, and TCRdb retains in-frame clones only, with some absent. The table has more than 1,200,000 clones, less than 99% seen once; the top ten hold under 0.45%. The sample consisted of naive CD4+ T cells sorted from blood. Stated subset: CD45RA+ positively selected. These receptors were collected from a man aged 30-40 years in good health.

The chain's CDR3 is CASSQLGQEGQTQYF. CDR3 nucleotides: TGTGCCAGCAGCCAACTGGGACAGGAGGGTCAGACCCAGTACTTC. This chain links TRBV14 with TRBJ2-5; 8 nucleotides align to TRBD1. The CDR3 totals 15 residues. CDR1 is SGHDN and CDR2 is FVKESK in the germline V gene. V dropped 2 bases and J dropped 6; count of bases not matched to a gene: 8.

The chain has TRBV9 and TRBJ2-3; TRBD1 might be the D (5 bases). V was clipped by 4 bases and J by 2 bases, with 14 bases between them. Germline V gene data show CDR1 as SGDLS and CDR2 as YYNGEE. CDR3 length: 15 residues. As DNA, the CDR3 is TGTGCCAGCAGCACAGGAGTAAGGGACACAGATACGCAGTATTTT. Translating gives CASSTGVRDTDTQYF.

Comment on this clone: The same CDR3 arises from other DNA sequences in this sample as well. This rearrangement joins TRBV5-1 to TRBJ1-5, with D tentatively TRBD1 (5 bases). Trimming pared 0 bases from V and 3 bases from J, leaving 7 bases between. The CDR3 extends over 14 amino acids. Per the germline V gene, CDR1 is SGHRS and CDR2 is YFSETQ. This CDR3 is CASSLGQSNQPQHF. The DNA of the CDR3 is TGCGCCAGCAGCTTGGGACAGTCCAATCAGCCCCAGCATTTT.

The rearrangement joins TRBV7-2 to TRBJ1-5; TRBD1 is a possible D gene (5 bases). There are 14 residues in the CDR3. In germline, CDR1 is SGHTA, CDR2 FQGNSA. Trimming stripped 5 bases from V and 6 bases from J, with 14 bases between. CDR3 region: CASSPERGGQPQHF. The CDR3 DNA is TGTGCCAGCAGCCCAGAACGGGGGGGTCAGCCCCAGCATTTT.

The chain carries TRBV2 and TRBJ2-7; tentatively, D is TRBD1 (6 bases). V lost 6 bases to trimming and J lost 4 bases, with 7 bases between them. The germline gives CDR1 SNHLY, CDR2 FYNNEI. This CDR3 comprises 11 residues. This CDR3 is CASRDSYEQYF. The CDR3 nucleotides read TGTGCCAGCAGGGACAGTTACGAGCAGTACTTC.